There are many counts of the clone carrying this TCR beta chain. The target antigen is unknown. The sample belongs to a study of T cells after yellow fever vaccination. Study details: Fractions with few cells were prepared using SMART-Seq v4 Ultra Low Input. General study findings and limits: Within FACS-sorted repertoires, abundant clonotypes contaminating from the bulk population could be present. The booster saw the reappearance of most primary-vaccination clones (nearly 98% CD4, roughly 87% CD8). Of the clonotypes, a small share occurred in both CD4 and CD8 compartments.

TCRdb ran MiXCR on the 5' RACE reads and lists one entry per CDR3 protein. The sample records roughly 160,000 distinct CDR3 sequences, under 7.5% being singletons. The CDR3 runs 13 residues. Germline V lookup: CDR1 ENHRY, CDR2 SYGVKD. V dropped 5 bases and J dropped 6; count of bases not matched to a gene: 4. V gene TRBV10-3 combines with J gene TRBJ2-3, with 8 nucleotides matching TRBD2. This receptor was identified in a man aged 18 to 30 who received the YFV17D yellow fever vaccine. The sample in question was CD4+ T cells sorted from PBMCs, obtained less than 6 days after the first yellow fever vaccination. The CDR3: CAISRGGADTQYF. The CDR3 DNA reads TGTGCCATCAGTCGGGGGGGTGCGGATACGCAGTATTTT.